The 7 T cell receptor beta chains reported below all come from one sample, sequenced in a study of T cell responses to AZD1222 COVID-19 vaccine. Repertoires were generated with immunoSEQ multiplex PCR, while TCRdb's copy carries only in-frame clones and drops some. The table has over 100,000 clones, about nine tenths seen once. The specimen was peripheral blood, collected on day 0 of AZD1222 vaccination. These receptors all come from an adult in good health.

This clone was seen a handful of times. V usage is TRBV7-9 and J usage is TRBJ1-2; no firm D call. The CDR3 is 14 residues long. The ends were cut back, 1 base at V and 5 bases at J, with 11 bases in the middle. Germline V gene sequence: CDR1 SEHNR, CDR2 FQNEAQ (reference sequence). This chain's CDR3 is CASSLVAETYGYTF. The DNA for the CDR3 is TGTGCCAGCAGCTTAGTAGCCGAAACTTATGGCTACACCTTC. The full variable domain, rest sourced from reference TRBV7-9 and TRBJ1-2, is DTGVSQNPRHKITKRGQNVTFRCDPISEHNRLYWYRQTLGQGPEFLTYFQNEAQLEKSRLLSDRFSAERPKGSFSTLEIQRTEQGDSAMYLCASSLVAETYGYTFGSGTRLTVV.

This chain links TRBV7-9 with TRBJ2-7; D remains ambiguous. The V end lost 2 bases, the J end lost 4 bases, and 6 bases lay between the germline ends. Germline V CDR1 and CDR2: SEHNR, FQNEAQ (reference sequence). The length of the CDR3 is 12 residues. The DNA of the CDR3 is TGTGCCAGCAGCTTATTCGCTTACGAGCAGTACTTC. It yields the protein CASSLFAYEQYF.

This clone was detected once. The CDR3 coding sequence is TGTGCCAGCAGCTTGGAAGGGAGATATGGCTACACCTTC. It translates to CASSLEGRYGYTF. This chain joins TRBV5-8 and TRBJ1-2; D remains unclear. Per germline, CDR1 SGHTS and CDR2 YDEGEE. Trimming shortened V by 0 bases and J by 5 bases, and 8 bases separated the two germline ends. The CDR3 loop spans 13 amino acids.

The CDR3 sequence: CASSQDMQPENSPLHF. The CDR3 nucleotides are TGCGCCAGCAGCCAAGATATGCAACCAGAAAATTCACCCCTCCACTTT. V gene TRBV4-3 combines with J gene TRBJ1-6; D is unclear. Germline CDR1 LGHNA, CDR2 YSLEER. V lost 0 bases and J lost 7, with 13 bases in between. This CDR3 contains 16 residues.

This rearrangement joins TRBV27 to TRBJ1-3, with a possible D match to TRBD1 (6 bases). Germline CDR1 and CDR2: MNHEY and SMNVEV (reference sequence). The CDR3 runs to 15 residues. Trimming took 6 bases from V and 1 from J, leaving 13 bases between them. CDR3 sequence (DNA): TGTGCCAGCAGGTCCAGGGGCATTTCTGGAAACACCATATATTTT. Protein sequence: CASRSRGISGNTIYF.

V usage is TRBV12-3 or TRBV12-4 and J usage is TRBJ1-1, with no clear D. The V and J ends lost 6 bases and 11 bases respectively, with 16 bases between them. The CDR3 consists of 12 residues. In nucleotides, the CDR3 is TGTGCCAGCAGCCAGGACGCCGGTAGTGCTTTCTTT. It translates to CASSQDAGSAFF.

The V gene is TRBV2, the J gene TRBJ2-5; the match to TRBD2 covers 9 bases. Germline V lookup: CDR1 SNHLY, CDR2 FYNNEI. The V gene end was trimmed by 4 bases and the J gene end by 2 bases; junction bases not matched to a gene: 5. The CDR3 contains 15 residues. CDR3 amino acids: CASSGLAEAQETQYF. In DNA, the CDR3 is TGTGCCAGCAGTGGACTAGCGGAAGCTCAAGAGACCCAGTACTTC.